This T cell receptor (beta chain) was captured by sequencing in a study of blood T cell repertoires in COVID-19. The overall study: The United States, Italy and Spain provided the acute and convalescent COVID-19 samples. PBMCs, B-cell-depleted T cells, or T cells provided the cDNA or gDNA that made up the material.

In the original processing: Reference gene primer amplification gave nucleated cell count estimates. TCRdb keeps only in-frame clones here, not all; method: immunoSEQ multiplex PCR. The D gene and trimming were derived from the DNA, and the V and J assignments and clone size from that table. The table lists about 300,000 clones, 88% of them singletons. This CDR3 comprises 16 residues. From germline, CDR1 is SGHDT and CDR2 YYEEEE. V lost 4 bases and J lost 3; bases outside the gene matches: 7. The receptor was isolated from a woman in her twenties or thirties who had recovered from COVID-19. Sample: peripheral blood. The rearrangement joins TRBV5-6 to TRBJ2-2; 9 bases line up with TRBD2. Here the CDR3 reads CASSIPRGGYTGELFF. CDR3 bases: TGTGCCAGCAGCATACCGCGGGGGGGCTACACCGGGGAGCTGTTTTTT.